Listed here are 21 T cell receptor beta chains from one sample, sequenced in a study of blood T cell repertoires in COVID-19. Assay used: immunoSEQ multiplex PCR; TCRdb lists only in-frame clones, some missing. The data contain hundreds of thousands of clones, more than 65% of them singletons. Source material: peripheral blood. All receptors derive from a woman aged 80 or older with acute or convalescent COVID-19.

The chain links TRBV6-6 to TRBJ1-5; D is unclear. This CDR3 comprises 16 residues. CDR1 and CDR2 (germline): MNHNY, SVGAGI (reference sequence). The V end was cut by 2 bases, the J end by 0 bases, with 11 bases between. The CDR3 loop is CASSYPSRDSNQPQHF. In DNA form, the CDR3 reads TGTGCCAGCAGTTACCCGTCGCGGGATAGCAATCAGCCCCAGCATTTT.

The rearrangement uses TRBV27 and TRBJ1-1, with TRBD1 as a possible D gene (5 bases). The germline V gene has CDR1 MNHEY and CDR2 SMNVEV (reference sequence). V lost 4 bases, J lost 1 base, and 10 bases lay in between. This CDR3 spans 14 amino acids. The CDR3 bases are TGTGCCAGCAGTTGGGGACTGAAGAACACTGAAGCTTTCTTT. Translation: CASSWGLKNTEAFF.

This clone was seen a handful of times. CDR3 nucleotides: TGTGCCAGTAGTCCCCGCGTGCTAATGAACACTGAAGCTTTCTTT. Its translation is CASSPRVLMNTEAFF. The chain has TRBV19 and TRBJ1-1, with D unresolved. Germline V gene lookup returns CDR1 LNHDA and CDR2 SQIVND (reference sequence). V was pared by 5 bases and J by 0 bases, with 13 bases between. The CDR3 runs to 15 residues.

The gene calls are TRBV6-5 and TRBJ1-1; D gene uncertain. The CDR3 covers 15 residues. CDR1 and CDR2 (germline): MNHEY, SVGAGI. V lost 5 bases and J 4 bases, leaving 17 bases between the germline ends. Here the CDR3 DNA reads TGTGCCAGCAGTAGGAGGGCCCAGTTGGGCACTGAAGCTTTCTTT. Amino acids: CASSRRAQLGTEAFF.

On this clone: At the DNA level, this CDR3 is encoded by other sequences in the same sample as well. The chain carries TRBV3-1 (or the pseudogene TRBV3-2) and TRBJ2-7; TRBD1 matches at 10 bases. Trimming removed 1 base from V and 3 bases from J; junction bases left unmatched: 0. The germline V gene encodes CDR1 LGHDT and CDR2 YNNKEL (reference sequence). The CDR3 runs to 14 residues. The CDR3 sequence: CASSQGDRGYEQYF. The CDR3 nucleotides are TGTGCCAGCAGCCAAGGGGACAGGGGCTACGAGCAGTACTTC.

The rearrangement joins TRBV4-3 to TRBJ1-2; D possibly corresponds to TRBD1 (6 bases). Germline V gene lookup returns CDR1 LGHNA and CDR2 YSLEER. The V end lost 4 bases, the J end lost 6 bases, and 18 bases lay between the germline ends. This CDR3 has 15 amino acids. CDR3 in amino acids: CASSRISNRVDGYTF. In DNA, the CDR3 is TGCGCCAGCAGCCGGATATCAAACAGGGTCGATGGCTACACCTTC.

This chain connects TRBV7-2 to TRBJ1-2; 7 nucleotides align to TRBD1. The CDR3 is 15 amino acids. Germline CDR1 SGHTA, CDR2 FQGNSA. The junction had 5 bases not matched to a gene; V was cut back by 0 bases and J by 4 bases. The CDR3 DNA is TGTGCCAGCAGCTTAGCCGAGACAGGGCTCTATGGCTACACCTTC. Translation gives CASSLAETGLYGYTF.

The chain is built from TRBV9 and TRBJ1-6; possible D gene TRBD1, 6 bases. Germline CDR1 SGDLS, CDR2 YYNGEE. The CDR3 has 15 amino acids. Trimming took off 5 bases at V and 7 bases at J, with 16 bases between the two ends. The CDR3 here is CASSWDTGANSPLHF. The DNA for the CDR3 is TGTGCCAGCAGTTGGGACACAGGTGCCAATTCACCCCTCCACTTT.

The chain joins TRBV6-1 to TRBJ1-1; D gene ambiguous. Trimming pared 2 bases from V and 1 base from J, leaving 14 bases between. Germline V lookup: CDR1 MNHNS, CDR2 SASEGT. This CDR3 is 16 amino acids long. As DNA, the CDR3 is TGTGCCAGCAGTGAACAGGCCATGTTGGCGAACACTGAAGCTTTCTTT. Encoded protein: CASSEQAMLANTEAFF.

The chain uses TRBV6-4 and TRBJ2-2; D unresolved. The CDR3 runs to 13 residues. Germline assignment: CDR1 MRHNA and CDR2 SNTAGT. V lost 3 bases, J lost 9 bases, and 11 bases lay in between. This CDR3 is CASSEYSGRELFF. DNA of the CDR3: TGTGCCAGCAGTGAATATTCTGGCCGGGAGCTGTTTTTT.

This clone was recorded a few times. The J gene is TRBJ1-1, the V gene TRBV5-6; possible D gene TRBD1, 5 bases. CDR3 size: 16 residues. Germline values: CDR1 SGHDT, CDR2 YYEEEE. The V end lost 0 bases, the J end lost 2 bases, and 14 bases lay between the germline ends. CDR3 in DNA: TGTGCCAGCAGCTTGGCGTGGGGGAGGCGAAACACTGAAGCTTTCTTT. This codes for CASSLAWGRRNTEAFF.

This chain joins TRBV9 and TRBJ1-4; D perhaps matches TRBD1 (6 bases). The CDR3 spans 13 residues. With 2 bases removed from V and 6 bases from J, the gap between germline ends came to 8 bases. CDR1 and CDR2 from the germline V gene are SGDLS and YYNGEE. The CDR3 nucleotides read TGTGCCAGCAGCGTGGCAGGGGATGAAAAACTGTTTTTT. Translated: CASSVAGDEKLFF.

V usage is TRBV11-3 and J usage is TRBJ1-1; D unclear. V lost 1 base and J 2 bases, leaving 5 bases between the germline ends. This CDR3 contains 13 residues. Germline loops: CDR1 SGHNT, CDR2 YENEEA. The CDR3 here is CASSLGGNTEAFF. The CDR3 DNA sequence: TGTGCCAGCAGCTTAGGAGGAAACACTGAAGCTTTCTTT. The full variable domain, rest sourced from reference TRBV11-3 and TRBJ1-1, is EAGVVQSPRYKIIEKKQPVAFWCNPISGHNTLYWYLQNLGQGPELLIRYENEEAVDDSQLPKDRFSAERLKGVDSTLKIQPAELGDSAVYLCASSLGGNTEAFFGQGTRLTVV.

The rearrangement uses TRBV23-1 and TRBJ2-7, with D possibly being TRBD2 (5 bases). TRBV23-1 is labeled an ORF, and its function is uncertain. This CDR3 contains 15 residues. V lost 0 bases to trimming and J lost 5 bases, with 14 bases between them. CDR3 amino acids: CASSQSRAQGNEQYF. Written as DNA, the CDR3 is TGCGCCAGCAGTCAATCGAGGGCGCAAGGAAACGAGCAGTACTTC.

V gene TRBV19 combines with J gene TRBJ2-3, with D maybe TRBD1 (5 bases). The germline V gene encodes CDR1 LNHDA and CDR2 SQIVND (reference sequence). The CDR3 consists of 16 residues. Trimming took off 5 bases at V and 3 bases at J, with 18 bases between the two ends. The CDR3 coding sequence is TGTGCCAGTAGTGTCCAGGGCCCCCTCGGGACAGATACGCAGTATTTT. Translated, it gives CASSVQGPLGTDTQYF.

J is TRBJ1-1 and V is TRBV21-1; the table's TRBD1 call for D was not verified on the DNA. TRBV21-1 is noted as a pseudogene. The CDR3 sequence is 19 residues long. CDR3 nucleotide sequence: TGTGCCAGCAGCAAAGAGCGGTATAGGACAGGGGGCCGGAACACTGAAGCTTTCTTT. It translates to CASSKERYRTGGRNTEAFF.

Written as DNA, the CDR3 is TGCGCCAGCAGCCGTAATACCGGGACAGGGGGCCTCCACGAGCAGTACTTC. Residues: CASSRNTGTGGLHEQYF. J is TRBJ2-7 and V is TRBV5-1, with 12 bases aligning to TRBD1. The CDR3 totals 17 residues. The junction had 13 bases not matched to a gene; V was cut back by 4 bases and J by 5 bases. CDR1 is SGHRS and CDR2 is YFSETQ in the germline V gene.

The V call is TRBV7-9, the J call TRBJ1-2; D gene unclear. The CDR3 runs 14 residues. Trimming cost V 5 bases and J 2 bases, with 12 bases left between them. Germline V lookup: CDR1 SEHNR, CDR2 FQNEAQ (reference sequence). CDR3 nucleotide sequence: TGTGCCAGCAGCCTCCGGACGGGGAACTATGGCTACACCTTC. The encoded protein is CASSLRTGNYGYTF.

This rearrangement joins TRBV5-6 to TRBJ1-2; 7 bases map to TRBD1. CDR1 SGHDT and CDR2 YYEEEE come from the germline V gene. This CDR3 comprises 14 residues. V shed 0 bases, J shed 4 bases, and the junction held 3 bases outside the gene matches. This chain's CDR3 is CASSLVGGGYGYTF. CDR3 DNA: TGTGCCAGCAGCTTGGTAGGGGGCGGCTATGGCTACACCTTC.

The gene calls are TRBV9 and TRBJ1-6; 7 nucleotides align to TRBD1. With V trimmed by 4 bases and J by 8 bases, 6 bases remained unmatched. The CDR3 contains 14 residues. The germline CDR1 and CDR2 sequences are SGDLS and YYNGEE. The CDR3 DNA sequence: TGTGCCAGCAGCCCGCGGACAGGTGATTCACCCCTCCACTTT. This encodes CASSPRTGDSPLHF.

The rearrangement joins TRBV10-3 to TRBJ2-7; 13 nucleotides match TRBD2. CDR1 is ENHRY, CDR2 SYGVKD, per germline. The ends lost 10 bases at V and 0 bases at J; junction bases unmatched: 6. There are 15 residues in the CDR3. CDR3 region: CATTTSGGNSYEQYF. In nucleotides, the CDR3 is TGTGCCACAACGACTAGCGGGGGGAACTCCTACGAGCAGTACTTC.